The clone carrying this T cell receptor beta chain has at least ten counts. Its antigen is currently unknown. Here immunoSEQ multiplex PCR was the method, and the copy in TCRdb shows in-frame clones only, minus some. The sample yields tens of thousands of clones, without any singletons. Heparinized whole blood, 5 to 8 ml, came from each donor. These data belong to a study of T cell clonality in common variable immunodeficiency. Study-level points and caveats: Shared TCRbeta clones were fewer between CVID subjects than controls. Compared with healthy controls, CVID subjects showed increased TCRbeta clonality, mostly in about a third. Common variable immunodeficiency TCR beta sequences reportedly had fewer deletions and N-nucleotide insertions.

Sequences were obtained from peripheral blood mononuclear cells. The receptor was isolated from a person aged 18 to 70 in good health.

CDR3 DNA (partial): TGCAGTGCTAGTCCGAGCGGGAGGATGTATACG. This encodes CSASPSGRMYT. The CDR3 as a whole reads CSASPSGRMYTQYF. The rearrangement links TRBV20-1 to TRBJ2-3; 9 bases are shared with TRBD2. Read sequence stops 3 residues before the CDR3 end, and the germline J gene provides the missing end. The length of the CDR3 is 14 residues. Germline V gene sequence: CDR1 DFQATT, CDR2 SNEGSKA (reference sequence). The junction had 8 bases not matched to a gene; V was cut back by 3 bases and J by 7 bases.